This is a list of T cell receptor beta chains from one sample in a study of Tregs in tolerant kidney transplant recipients. Their antigens are not known. Sequencing used immunoSEQ multiplex PCR; TCRdb keeps in-frame clones, though not all of them. The table shows some 8,700 clones, with more than 40% occurring only once. The specimen sequenced was CD4+ T cells from blood cultured with allogeneic cells. These TCRs come from a human donor in good health. Each CDR3 is given with its conserved first and last residue. D genes are given only for firm matches. Expanded clones get a size class; other rows say once, few or many, or leave the size out.

CDR3aa: CASSQVVGGQPQHF; CDR3nt: TGTGCCAGCAGCCAAGTAGTTGGGGGTCAGCCCCAGCATTTT; abundance: -; v_gene: TRBV5-4; j_gene: TRBJ1-5; d_gene: -
CDR3aa: CASSPRTAYGYTF; CDR3nt: TGTGCCAGCAGCCCACGGACAGCTTATGGCTACACCTTC; abundance: medium-sized; v_gene: TRBV5-5; j_gene: TRBJ1-2; d_gene: -
CDR3aa: CASTAGANSYEQYF; CDR3nt: TGTGCCAGCACCGCGGGAGCCAATTCCTACGAGCAGTACTTC; abundance: -; v_gene: TRBV6-5; j_gene: TRBJ2-7; d_gene: TRBD2
CDR3aa: CASSILGNEQFF; CDR3nt: TGTGCCAGTAGTATATTGGGCAATGAGCAGTTCTTC; abundance: -; v_gene: TRBV19; j_gene: TRBJ2-1; d_gene: -
CDR3aa: CASSPEAGRTDTQYF; CDR3nt: TGTGCCAGCAGCCCCGAAGCAGGACGAACAGATACGCAGTATTTT; abundance: -; v_gene: TRBV11-2; j_gene: TRBJ2-3; d_gene: -
CDR3aa: CASSLGPNQPQHF; CDR3nt: TGTGCCAGCAGCCTTGGACCCAATCAGCCCCAGCATTTT; abundance: -; v_gene: TRBV9; j_gene: TRBJ1-5; d_gene: -
CDR3aa: CATSKDRYTDTQYF; CDR3nt: TGTGCCACCAGCAAGGACCGTTACACAGATACGCAGTATTTT; abundance: -; v_gene: TRBV15; j_gene: TRBJ2-3; d_gene: -
CDR3aa: CASRIGQGQEFF; CDR3nt: TGTGCCAGCAGAATTGGACAGGGCCAGGAGTTCTTC; abundance: -; v_gene: TRBV6-1; j_gene: TRBJ2-1; d_gene: TRBD1
CDR3aa: CASSPTWRTEAFF; CDR3nt: TGTGCCAGCAGTCCGACCTGGAGAACTGAAGCTTTCTTT; abundance: -; v_gene: TRBV11-2; j_gene: TRBJ1-1; d_gene: -
CDR3aa: CASTPGSSGANVLTF; CDR3nt: TGTGCCAGCACCCCTGGCAGCTCTGGGGCCAACGTCCTGACTTTC; abundance: -; v_gene: TRBV6-5; j_gene: TRBJ2-6; d_gene: -
CDR3aa: CASSVSSAYNEQFF; CDR3nt: TGTGCCAGCAGCGTATCTAGCGCTTACAATGAGCAGTTCTTC; abundance: -; v_gene: TRBV9; j_gene: TRBJ2-1; d_gene: -
CDR3aa: CAAIRQGPETQYF; CDR3nt: TGTGCCGCCATCCGACAGGGCCCTGAGACCCAGTACTTC; abundance: -; v_gene: TRBV30; j_gene: TRBJ2-5; d_gene: TRBD1
CDR3aa: CASRPNRDSYQPQHF; CDR3nt: TGTGCCAGCAGGCCGAACAGGGATTCTTATCAGCCCCAGCATTTT; abundance: few; v_gene: TRBV6-1; j_gene: TRBJ1-5; d_gene: -
CDR3aa: CASSVNANTGELFF; CDR3nt: TGTGCCAGCAGCGTAAACGCAAACACCGGGGAGCTGTTTTTT; abundance: -; v_gene: TRBV9; j_gene: TRBJ2-2; d_gene: -
CDR3aa: CASSPVAGGPYEQYF; CDR3nt: TGTGCCAGCTCACCCGTAGCGGGGGGACCATACGAGCAGTACTTC; abundance: -; v_gene: TRBV18; j_gene: TRBJ2-7; d_gene: TRBD2
CDR3aa: CSVEAGRETQYF; CDR3nt: TGCAGCGTTGAGGCGGGGCGGGAGACCCAGTACTTC; abundance: once; v_gene: TRBV29-1; j_gene: TRBJ2-5; d_gene: -
CDR3aa: CASSPRRAGLNTEAFF; CDR3nt: TGTGCCAGCAGCCCCCGGCGTGCGGGATTGAACACTGAAGCTTTCTTT; abundance: -; v_gene: TRBV5-5; j_gene: TRBJ1-1; d_gene: -
CDR3aa: CASSYGETGELFF; CDR3nt: TGTGCCAGCAGCTATGGGGAAACCGGGGAGCTGTTTTTT; abundance: -; v_gene: TRBV6-8; j_gene: TRBJ2-2; d_gene: -
CDR3aa: CPGRWHREQSRANVLTF; CDR3nt: TGTCCTGGGAGGTGGCACCGCGAACAAAGTCGGGCCAACGTCCTGACTTTC; abundance: -; v_gene: TRBV22-1; j_gene: TRBJ2-6; d_gene: -
CDR3aa: CASSLVDRGNTEAFF; CDR3nt: TGTGCCAGCAGCTTGGTAGACAGGGGCAACACTGAAGCTTTCTTT; abundance: -; v_gene: TRBV5-6; j_gene: TRBJ1-1; d_gene: TRBD1
CDR3aa: CASSRDQYLHF; CDR3nt: TGTGCCAGTAGCCGGGATCAGTACCTCCACTTT; abundance: medium-sized; v_gene: TRBV9; j_gene: TRBJ1-6; d_gene: -
CDR3aa: CASTRSSNTGELFF; CDR3nt: TGTGCCAGCACCCGAAGTTCGAACACCGGGGAGCTGTTTTTT; abundance: -; v_gene: TRBV9; j_gene: TRBJ2-2; d_gene: -
CDR3aa: CASSYTRGGLDEQYF; CDR3nt: TGTGCCAGCAGTTACACCCGAGGGGGCCTGGACGAGCAGTACTTC; abundance: medium-sized; v_gene: TRBV6-6; j_gene: TRBJ2-7; d_gene: TRBD1
CDR3aa: CASSRTGYVAFF; CDR3nt: TGTGCCAGCAGTAGGACAGGGTACGTCGCTTTCTTT; abundance: -; v_gene: TRBV6-5; j_gene: TRBJ1-1; d_gene: TRBD1
CDR3aa: CSVARDSGYTF; CDR3nt: TGCAGCGTTGCCAGGGACAGTGGCTACACCTTC; abundance: -; v_gene: TRBV29-1; j_gene: TRBJ1-2; d_gene: TRBD1
CDR3aa: CASSPSGGRSGYTF; CDR3nt: TGTGCCAGCAGTCCCTCGGGGGGGCGAAGTGGCTACACCTTC; abundance: medium-sized; v_gene: TRBV27; j_gene: TRBJ1-2; d_gene: -
CDR3aa: CASRKTGAYEQYF; CDR3nt: TGTGCCAGCAGGAAGACAGGAGCGTACGAGCAGTACTTC; abundance: -; v_gene: TRBV6-1; j_gene: TRBJ2-7; d_gene: -
CDR3aa: CASSPTVKGRPSGNTIYF; CDR3nt: TGTGCCAGCAGCCCGACTGTAAAGGGGCGCCCCTCTGGAAACACCATATATTTT; abundance: -; v_gene: TRBV5-6; j_gene: TRBJ1-3; d_gene: -
CDR3aa: CASSLRVSGYTF; CDR3nt: TGTGCCAGCAGCTTGAGAGTCTCCGGCTACACCTTC; abundance: many; v_gene: TRBV5-6; j_gene: TRBJ1-2; d_gene: -
CDR3aa: CAWSVKVGLSYYEQYF; CDR3nt: TGTGCCTGGAGTGTAAAAGTAGGACTATCATACTACGAGCAGTACTTC; abundance: large; v_gene: TRBV30; j_gene: TRBJ2-7; d_gene: -
CDR3aa: CSVSTGQGNYGYTF; CDR3nt: TGCAGCGTTAGTACGGGACAGGGGAACTATGGCTACACCTTC; abundance: -; v_gene: TRBV29-1; j_gene: TRBJ1-2; d_gene: TRBD1
CDR3aa: CPPHSYNEQFF; CDR3nt: TGCCCCCCCCACTCCTACAATGAGCAGTTCTTC; abundance: -; v_gene: TRBV30; j_gene: TRBJ2-1; d_gene: -
CDR3aa: CASSRDRGYNEQFF; CDR3nt: TGTGCCAGTAGCCGGGACAGGGGCTACAATGAGCAGTTCTTC; abundance: once; v_gene: TRBV19; j_gene: TRBJ2-1; d_gene: TRBD1
CDR3aa: CSVAVGSNTEAFF; CDR3nt: TGCAGCGTTGCGGTAGGATCGAACACTGAAGCTTTCTTT; abundance: -; v_gene: TRBV29-1; j_gene: TRBJ1-1; d_gene: -
CDR3aa: CASSPAGAGATDTQYF; CDR3nt: TGCGCCAGCAGCCCGGCGGGGGCGGGGGCCACAGATACGCAGTATTTT; abundance: -; v_gene: TRBV5-1; j_gene: TRBJ2-3; d_gene: -
CDR3aa: CSVAYLGAHEQYF; CDR3nt: TGCAGCGTGGCTTATTTGGGGGCCCACGAGCAGTACTTC; abundance: -; v_gene: TRBV29-1; j_gene: TRBJ2-7; d_gene: -
CDR3aa: CASSPRGQGNYGYTF; CDR3nt: TGTGCCAGCAGCCCGAGAGGACAGGGGAATTATGGCTACACCTTC; abundance: -; v_gene: TRBV11-3; j_gene: TRBJ1-2; d_gene: TRBD1
CDR3aa: CASRRQGEAFF; CDR3nt: TGTGCCAGCAGAAGACAGGGCGAAGCTTTCTTT; abundance: few; v_gene: TRBV6-5; j_gene: TRBJ1-1; d_gene: TRBD1
CDR3aa: CASSPLAGSGIDTQYF; CDR3nt: TGTGCCAGCTCACCTTTAGCGGGGTCGGGGATAGATACGCAGTATTTT; abundance: -; v_gene: TRBV18; j_gene: TRBJ2-3; d_gene: TRBD2
CDR3aa: CAIQRGTEAFF; CDR3nt: TGTGCCATACAGAGGGGGACTGAAGCTTTCTTT; abundance: few; v_gene: TRBV6-1; j_gene: TRBJ1-1; d_gene: -
CDR3aa: CASSEQGGYYGYTF; CDR3nt: TGTGCCAGCAGCGAACAGGGGGGGTACTATGGCTACACCTTC; abundance: -; v_gene: TRBV6-6; j_gene: TRBJ1-2; d_gene: TRBD1